The 3 T cell receptor beta chains below were found in one sample sequenced in a study of response to subunit inactivated influenza vaccine. TCRdb reprocessed the RT-PCR reads via MiXCR and lists one record per CDR3 protein. This sample has about 610,000 distinct CDR3 sequences, with less than 15% found just once. The sample in question was PBMCs from blood, obtained 12 days after vaccination. Receptors were obtained from a man aged 45 to 65 who received an inactivated influenza vaccine.

This clonotype has just a few counts. The chain carries TRBV11-2 and TRBJ2-2, with 13 bases identical to TRBD2. The CDR3 length is 17 residues. CDR1 and CDR2 (germline): SGHAT, FQNNGV. The V and J ends lost 2 bases and 5 bases, in that order; junction bases with no gene match: 5. This CDR3 reads CASSLSWTSGGTGELFF. The CDR3 DNA sequence: TGTGCCAGCAGCTTATCCTGGACTAGCGGGGGTACCGGGGAGCTGTTTTTT.

CDR3 sequence: CASPSLTPPEISNQPQHF. The CDR3 DNA sequence: TGCGCCAGCCCCTCGCTGACCCCTCCCGAAATTAGCAATCAGCCCCAGCATTTT. The chain combines TRBV5-1 with TRBJ1-5; no firm D call. V was pared by 7 bases and J by 0 bases, with 23 bases between. The length of the CDR3 is 18 residues. Germline-derived CDR1 and CDR2 are SGHRS and YFSETQ.

In its sample, this clonotype was seen a few times. The chain has TRBV7-9 and TRBJ2-7; D perhaps matches TRBD2 (6 bases). CDR1 SEHNR and CDR2 FQNEAQ come from the germline V gene (reference sequence). V shed 5 bases and J shed 6 bases, with 23 bases lying between them. This CDR3 contains 16 residues. The CDR3 is CASSPPRGTESTEQYF. The CDR3 DNA sequence: TGTGCCAGCAGCCCTCCACGGGGGACCGAGAGCACCGAGCAGTACTTC. The variable domain in full, with the rest retrieved from reference TRBV7-9 and TRBJ2-7, is DTGVSQNPRHKITKRGQNVTFRCDPISEHNRLYWYRQTLGQGPEFLTYFQNEAQLEKSRLLSDRFSAERPKGSFSTLEIQRTEQGDSAMYLCASSPPRGTESTEQYFGPGTRLTVT.